This entry features one T cell receptor beta chain sequence. Regarding time point: baseline pretreatment blood. Treatment in this sample: 15 Gy SBRT to primary tumor, nephrectomy 4 weeks later. Germline V gene sequence: CDR1 SGHVS, CDR2 FNYEAQ. The CDR3 sequence is 12 residues long. Trimming left V 0 bases short and J 8 bases short, with 7 bases between. These data come from a study of radiation and T cells in renal cell carcinoma. Assay used: immunoSEQ multiplex PCR; TCRdb lists only in-frame clones, some missing. The table lists some 120,000 clones, 80% to 85% of them singletons. The origin of this receptor is a woman aged 55-75 years with renal cell carcinoma. The rearrangement joins TRBV7-6 to TRBJ1-2; possibly TRBD1 for D (6 bases). The sequences come from blood, collected from a patient whose treatment included radiotherapy and nephrectomy. The CDR3 DNA sequence: TGTGCCAGCAGCTTAGCGGGGGGCGGCTACACCTTC. It specifies CASSLAGGGYTF.